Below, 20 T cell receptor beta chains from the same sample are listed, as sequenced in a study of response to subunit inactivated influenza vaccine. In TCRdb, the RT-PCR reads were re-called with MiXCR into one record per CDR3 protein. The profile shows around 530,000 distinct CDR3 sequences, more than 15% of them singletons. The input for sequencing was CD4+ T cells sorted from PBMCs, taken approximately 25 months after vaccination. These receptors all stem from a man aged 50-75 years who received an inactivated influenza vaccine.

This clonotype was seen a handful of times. The CDR3 bases are TGTGCCAGCAGTTTAGCGACCCTCGTCGGCTACACCTTC. This sequence encodes CASSLATLVGYTF. This chain joins TRBV12-3 or TRBV12-4 and TRBJ1-2, with no clear D. CDR3 length: 13 residues. V lost 0 bases and J lost 8, with 10 bases in between.

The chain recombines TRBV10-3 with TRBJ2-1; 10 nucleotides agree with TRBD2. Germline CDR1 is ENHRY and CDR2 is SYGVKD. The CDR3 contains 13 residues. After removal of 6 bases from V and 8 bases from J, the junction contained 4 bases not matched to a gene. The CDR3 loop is CAIRRLAGHEQFF. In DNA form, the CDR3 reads TGTGCCATCAGGAGACTAGCGGGTCATGAGCAGTTCTTC.

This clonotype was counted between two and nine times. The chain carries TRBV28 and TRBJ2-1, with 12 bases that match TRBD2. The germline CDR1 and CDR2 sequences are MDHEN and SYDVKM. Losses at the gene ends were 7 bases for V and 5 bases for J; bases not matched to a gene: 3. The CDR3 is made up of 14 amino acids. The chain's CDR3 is CASTLAGGHNEQFF. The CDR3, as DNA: TGTGCCAGCACTCTAGCGGGAGGGCACAATGAGCAGTTCTTC.

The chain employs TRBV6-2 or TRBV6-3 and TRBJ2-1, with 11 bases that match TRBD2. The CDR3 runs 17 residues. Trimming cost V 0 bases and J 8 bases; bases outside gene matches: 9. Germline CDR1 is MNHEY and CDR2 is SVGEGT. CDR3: CASSYSLGTSGLHEQFF. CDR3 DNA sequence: TGTGCCAGCAGTTACTCGCTGGGGACTAGCGGCCTGCATGAGCAGTTCTTC.

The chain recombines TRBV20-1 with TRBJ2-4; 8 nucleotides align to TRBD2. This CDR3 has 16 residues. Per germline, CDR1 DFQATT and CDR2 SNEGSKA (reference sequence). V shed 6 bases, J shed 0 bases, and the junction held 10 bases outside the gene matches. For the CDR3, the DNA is TGCAGTGCGACTCCGGGGGGGGTACAAGCCAAAAACATTCAGTACTTC. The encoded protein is CSATPGGVQAKNIQYF.

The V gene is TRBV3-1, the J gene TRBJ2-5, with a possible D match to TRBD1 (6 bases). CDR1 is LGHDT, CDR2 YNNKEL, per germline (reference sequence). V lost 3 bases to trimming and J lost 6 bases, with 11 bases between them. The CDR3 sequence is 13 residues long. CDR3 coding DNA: TGTGCCAGCAGCCAGGCAGGGGAGCAGACCCAGTACTTC. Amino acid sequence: CASSQAGEQTQYF.

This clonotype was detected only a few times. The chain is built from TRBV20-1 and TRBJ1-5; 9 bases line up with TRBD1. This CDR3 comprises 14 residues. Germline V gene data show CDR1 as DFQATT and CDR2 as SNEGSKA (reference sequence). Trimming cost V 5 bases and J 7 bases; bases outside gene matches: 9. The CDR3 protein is CSAGPGTGIQPQHF. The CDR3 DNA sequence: TGCAGTGCTGGACCCGGGACAGGGATCCAGCCCCAGCATTTT.

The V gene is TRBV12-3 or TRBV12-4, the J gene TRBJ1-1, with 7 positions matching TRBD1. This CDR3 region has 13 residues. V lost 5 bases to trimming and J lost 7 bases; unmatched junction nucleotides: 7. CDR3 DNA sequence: TGTGCCAGCAGTCCTTGGACAGGAGTTGAAGCTTTCTTT. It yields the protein CASSPWTGVEAFF.

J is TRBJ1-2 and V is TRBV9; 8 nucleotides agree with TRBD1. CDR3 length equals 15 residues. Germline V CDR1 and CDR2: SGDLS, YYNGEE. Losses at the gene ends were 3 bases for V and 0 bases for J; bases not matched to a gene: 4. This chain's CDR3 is CASSAGQGANYGYTF. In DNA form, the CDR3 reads TGTGCCAGCAGCGCCGGACAGGGAGCTAACTATGGCTACACCTTC.

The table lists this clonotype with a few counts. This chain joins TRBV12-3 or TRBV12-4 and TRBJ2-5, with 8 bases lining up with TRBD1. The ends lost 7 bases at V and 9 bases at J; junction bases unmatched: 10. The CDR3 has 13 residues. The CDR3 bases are TGTGCCAGCAATCTTGACAGGGGATCGGCCCAGTACTTC. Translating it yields CASNLDRGSAQYF.

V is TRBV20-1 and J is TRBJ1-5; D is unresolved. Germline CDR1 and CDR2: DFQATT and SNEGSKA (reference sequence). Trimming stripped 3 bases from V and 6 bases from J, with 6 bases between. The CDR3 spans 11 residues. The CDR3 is CSASYSQPQHF. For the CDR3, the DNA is TGCAGTGCTAGTTATAGTCAGCCCCAGCATTTT.

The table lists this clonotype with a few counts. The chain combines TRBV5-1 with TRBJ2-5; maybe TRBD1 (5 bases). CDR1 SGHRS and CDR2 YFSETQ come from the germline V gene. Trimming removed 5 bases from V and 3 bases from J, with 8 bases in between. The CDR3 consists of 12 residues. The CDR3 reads CASRGPEETQYF. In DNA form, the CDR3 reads TGCGCCAGCAGGGGGCCTGAAGAGACCCAGTACTTC.

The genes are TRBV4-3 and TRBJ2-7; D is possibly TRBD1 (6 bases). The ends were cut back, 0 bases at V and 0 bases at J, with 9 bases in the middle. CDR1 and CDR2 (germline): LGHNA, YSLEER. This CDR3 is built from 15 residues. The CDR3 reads CASSQDRGFSYEQYF. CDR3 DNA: TGCGCCAGCAGCCAAGACAGGGGATTCTCCTACGAGCAGTACTTC.

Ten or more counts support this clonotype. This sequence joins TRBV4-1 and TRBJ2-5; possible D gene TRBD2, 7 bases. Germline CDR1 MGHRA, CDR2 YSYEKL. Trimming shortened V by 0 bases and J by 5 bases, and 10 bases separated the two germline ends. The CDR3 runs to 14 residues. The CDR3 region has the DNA TGCGCCAGCAGCCAAGAGGGGGGGCTGGAGACCCAGTACTTC. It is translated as CASSQEGGLETQYF.

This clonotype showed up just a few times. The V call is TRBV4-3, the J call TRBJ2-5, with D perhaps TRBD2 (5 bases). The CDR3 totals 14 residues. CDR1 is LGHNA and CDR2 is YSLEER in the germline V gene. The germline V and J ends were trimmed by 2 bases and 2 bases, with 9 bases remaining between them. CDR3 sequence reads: CASSQIGKQETQYF. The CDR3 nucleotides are TGCGCCAGCAGCCAAATCGGGAAGCAAGAGACCCAGTACTTC.

CDR3 in amino acids: CASSNSRLRTQYF. In DNA, the CDR3 is TGTGCCAGCAGTAATAGCAGGCTGAGGACCCAGTACTTC. The V gene is TRBV12-3 or TRBV12-4, the J gene TRBJ2-5; D uncertain. The CDR3 spans 13 residues. The V end lost 5 bases, the J end lost 7 bases, and 14 bases lay between the germline ends.

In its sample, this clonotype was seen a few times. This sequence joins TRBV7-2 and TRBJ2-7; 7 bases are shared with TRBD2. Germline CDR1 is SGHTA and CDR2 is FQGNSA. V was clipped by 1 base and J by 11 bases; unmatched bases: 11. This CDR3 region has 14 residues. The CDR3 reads CASSLDGREPAKYF. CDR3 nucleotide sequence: TGTGCCAGCAGCTTAGACGGGCGGGAGCCGGCGAAGTACTTC.

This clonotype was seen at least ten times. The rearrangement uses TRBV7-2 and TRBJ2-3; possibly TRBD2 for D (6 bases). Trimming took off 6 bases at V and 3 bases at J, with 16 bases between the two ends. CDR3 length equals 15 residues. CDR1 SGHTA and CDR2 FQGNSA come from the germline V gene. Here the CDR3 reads CASSPEGGVTDTQYF. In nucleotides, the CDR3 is TGTGCCAGCAGTCCAGAGGGCGGGGTAACAGATACGCAGTATTTT.

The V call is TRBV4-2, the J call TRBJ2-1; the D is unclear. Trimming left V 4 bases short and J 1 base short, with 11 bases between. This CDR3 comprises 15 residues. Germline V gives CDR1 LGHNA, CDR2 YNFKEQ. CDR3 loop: CASSLRVESYNEQFF. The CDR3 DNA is TGTGCCAGCAGCCTCCGGGTGGAATCCTACAATGAGCAGTTCTTC.

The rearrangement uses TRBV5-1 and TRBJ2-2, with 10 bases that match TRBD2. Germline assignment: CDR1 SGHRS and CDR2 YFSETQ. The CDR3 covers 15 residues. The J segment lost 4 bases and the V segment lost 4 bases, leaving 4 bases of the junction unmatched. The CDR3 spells CASSTAGGATGELFF. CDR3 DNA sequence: TGCGCCAGCAGCACAGCGGGAGGGGCCACCGGGGAGCTGTTTTTT.